This TCR beta chain was recovered during a study of Graves' ophthalmopathy and Graves' hyperthyroidism. The table lists this clonotype with a few counts. The CDR3 has 13 residues. Trimming stripped 11 bases from V and 0 bases from J, with 14 bases between. CDR1 is MNHNS, CDR2 SASEGT, per germline. Researchers took RNA transcripts and amplified TCR beta CDR3 regions from them. The authors performed first-round RT-PCR with HTBI primers and then a second-round multiplex PCR. TCRdb analysed the multiplex PCR reads with MiXCR anew, one entry per CDR3 protein. Of 350,000 or so distinct CDR3 sequences in the sample, roughly 16% were seen once.

Sample: peripheral blood. This sequence was found in an adult man with Graves' ophthalmopathy. This chain links TRBV6-1 with TRBJ2-7, with D perhaps TRBD2 (7 bases). DNA of the CDR3: TGTGCCGGACTAGGGGGGGGCTCCTACGAGCAGTACTTC. Translating gives CAGLGGGSYEQYF.